These T cell receptor beta chains were read from a single sample in a study of OX40 agonist ivuxolimab in advanced cancers. Sequencing used immunoSEQ multiplex PCR; TCRdb keeps in-frame clones, though not all of them. The sample has about 32,000 clones; 75% to 85% are singletons. The sample here was CD4+ or CD8+ T cells sorted from blood, taken in a trial of the OX40 agonist ivuxolimab. The receptor source for this set is an adult with an advanced solid tumor such as melanoma, head and neck, liver or kidney cancer. Both conserved end residues are part of each CDR3. The order of the fields is clone size, V gene, J gene, D gene, CDR3 protein, CDR3 DNA. A D gene is named only where the DNA matches it firmly. A row's size may be missing; if present it is once, few, many or a size class.

-,TRBV28,TRBJ1-2,TRBD1,CATRVPGGHYGYTF,TGTGCCACCAGAGTTCCAGGGGGCCACTATGGCTACACCTTC
-,TRBV7-2,TRBJ1-2,-,CASSLGQNYGYTF,TGTGCCAGCAGCTTAGGACAGAACTATGGCTACACCTTC
once,TRBV6-1,TRBJ2-1,-,CASSEQGGSIDEQFF,TGTGCCAGCAGTGAACAGGGGGGATCGATCGATGAGCAGTTCTTC
-,TRBV5-8,TRBJ2-7,-,CASSLDGTDGYEQYF,TGTGCCAGCAGCTTGGACGGGACCGACGGATACGAGCAGTACTTC
once,TRBV27,TRBJ1-2,-,CASSFRGTDYGYTF,TGTGCCAGCAGTTTCCGGGGTACGGACTATGGCTACACCTTC
-,TRBV5-4,TRBJ2-4,-,CASSLWSAKNIQYF,TGTGCCAGCAGCTTATGGTCAGCCAAAAACATTCAGTACTTC
-,TRBV11-2,TRBJ2-3,TRBD2,CASSPTGLVTDTQYF,TGTGCCAGCAGCCCTACGGGACTAGTAACAGATACGCAGTATTTT
-,TRBV7-5,TRBJ2-7,-,CVRRDRGTYEQYF,TGTGTCAGAAGGGACAGGGGGACCTACGAGCAGTACTTC
-,TRBV21-1,TRBJ2-5,-,CASSPDCRDFQETQYF,TGTGCCAGCAGCCCTGATTGCAGGGACTTTCAAGAGACCCAGTACTTC
-,TRBV14,TRBJ2-1,-,CASSPGAVLSYNEQFF,TGTGCCAGCAGCCCCGGGGCGGTTCTTTCCTACAATGAGCAGTTCTTC
-,TRBV7-9,TRBJ1-4,-,CASSLYRWETTNEKLFF,TGTGCCAGCAGCTTGTATCGCTGGGAGACAACTAATGAAAAACTGTTTTTT
-,TRBV6-1,TRBJ2-7,TRBD1,CASSRDRAYEQYF,TGTGCCAGCAGCCGGGACAGGGCCTACGAGCAGTACTTC
-,TRBV15,TRBJ2-1,-,CATSRVGDEQFF,TGTGCCACCAGCAGAGTCGGGGATGAGCAGTTCTTC
-,TRBV28,TRBJ2-2,TRBD1,CASRGQAAGELFF,TGTGCCAGCAGAGGACAGGCGGCCGGGGAGCTGTTTTTT
-,TRBV10-3,TRBJ1-2,-,CAISESTRQGSSGYTF,TGTGCCATCAGTGAGTCTACCAGGCAGGGGAGCTCTGGCTACACCTTC
-,TRBV29-1,TRBJ1-1,-,CSVERGGTEAFF,TGCAGCGTTGAGAGGGGGGGCACTGAAGCTTTCTTT
-,TRBV7-3,TRBJ2-3,-,CASSWSGEGTDTQYF,TGTGCCAGCAGCTGGAGCGGTGAGGGCACAGATACGCAGTATTTT
-,TRBV9,TRBJ2-7,TRBD1,CASSVEDLTGTYEQYF,TGTGCCAGCAGCGTGGAGGATCTGACAGGGACCTACGAGCAGTACTTC
few,TRBV6-1,TRBJ1-5,-,CASSEGEGGNQPQHF,TGTGCCAGCAGTGAAGGTGAGGGGGGGAATCAGCCCCAGCATTTT
once,TRBV7-2,TRBJ1-4,-,CASSWTSGKLFF,TGTGCCAGCAGCTGGACGAGCGGAAAACTGTTTTTT
-,TRBV2,TRBJ1-5,TRBD1,CASRGQGMSNQPQHF,TGTGCCAGCAGGGGACAGGGTATGAGCAATCAGCCCCAGCATTTT